This entry is about one T cell receptor (beta chain). This sample is part of a study of response to subunit inactivated influenza vaccine. TCRdb reanalysed the RT-PCR reads using MiXCR and keeps one entry per CDR3 protein. The data show roughly 540,000 distinct CDR3 sequences, 20% to 25% seen once. These data were also filed under a second study, of T cells expressing NK-cell markers. From that study: For TCR beta, cDNA was produced by 5'RACE template switching with UMIs. With respect to HCMV, most of the eight sequenced donors were seropositive, and one was seronegative. Sorting was restricted to alpha-beta TCR T cells by an anti-gamma-delta TCR antibody in several experiments. The contribution of dominant NKG2C+ clonotypes to CD8+ T cells in roughly six donors was roughly 1.0-7.5%. No clear determination of HCMV specificity was made for expanded NKG2C+ T cell clones.

This sequence originates from a man in his fifties who received an inactivated influenza vaccine. This material consisted of CD4+ T cells sorted from PBMCs, taken about 12 days after vaccination.

The CDR3 DNA reads TGTGCCAGCAGCTTAGGGGGCAGCATGAACACTGAAGCTTTCTTT. This sequence encodes CASSLGGSMNTEAFF. The chain links TRBV7-2 to TRBJ1-1; perhaps TRBD1 as D (5 bases). The CDR3 consists of 15 residues. Germline V gene sequence: CDR1 SGHTA, CDR2 FQGNSA. The V and J ends lost 1 base and 0 bases respectively, with 9 bases between them.